Below, 23 T cell receptor beta chains from the same sample are listed, as sequenced in a study of blood T cell repertoires in COVID-19. Libraries were prepared by immunoSEQ multiplex PCR; TCRdb keeps only in-frame clonotypes and omits some of them. The repertoire consists of about 120,000 clones, with around nine tenths occurring once and the leading ten covering roughly 1.2%. Sequencing was performed on peripheral blood. The receptors stem from a woman aged 80 or over with acute or convalescent COVID-19.

The V call is TRBV6-1, the J call TRBJ2-3, with D possibly TRBD1 on 7 matching bases. V dropped 11 bases and J dropped 1 base, with 10 bases sitting between them. The CDR3 loop spans 12 amino acids. Germline CDR1 and CDR2: MNHNS and SASEGT. DNA of the CDR3: TGTGCCGGGGGGACAGGCACAGATACGCAGTATTTT. Amino acid sequence: CAGGTGTDTQYF.

V is TRBV2 and J is TRBJ1-1; unclear D gene. CDR3 length: 17 amino acids. Trimming cost V 5 bases and J 2 bases, with 21 bases left between them. Germline V gene lookup returns CDR1 SNHLY and CDR2 FYNNEI. CDR3 residues: CASSPLMQALFNTEAFF. CDR3 DNA sequence: TGTGCCAGCAGTCCCCTAATGCAGGCACTCTTTAACACTGAAGCTTTCTTT.

This rearrangement joins TRBV29-1 to TRBJ1-3, with 7 positions matching TRBD1. Germline V gene data show CDR1 as SQVTM and CDR2 as ANQGSEA. V gave up 2 bases and J gave up 2 bases; unmatched junction bases: 3. The CDR3 length is 14 residues. CDR3 sequence (DNA): TGCAGCGTTGAAACAGGGGCCCCTGGAAACACCATATATTTT. It specifies CSVETGAPGNTIYF.

This clone was counted a single time. This chain joins TRBV5-1 and TRBJ2-6; TRBD1 is a possible D gene (5 bases). CDR1 is SGHRS and CDR2 is YFSETQ in the germline V gene. CDR3 size: 17 residues. Trimming pared 0 bases from V and 0 bases from J, leaving 10 bases between. The CDR3 DNA follows: TGCGCCAGCAGCTTGGAGGCCAGGGCCTCTGGGGCCAACGTCCTGACTTTC. Protein: CASSLEARASGANVLTF.

The chain carries TRBV9 and TRBJ1-2; possible D gene TRBD1, 6 bases. Germline V gene lookup returns CDR1 SGDLS and CDR2 YYNGEE. The CDR3 extends over 14 amino acids. The germline V and J ends were trimmed by 4 bases and 4 bases, with 14 bases remaining between them. The CDR3 spells CASSPTGTPYGYTF. As DNA, the CDR3 is TGTGCCAGCAGCCCGACAGGAACCCCCTATGGCTACACCTTC.

The rearrangement joins TRBV9 to TRBJ2-1; the match to TRBD2 covers 16 bases. Trimming cost V 4 bases and J 11 bases; bases outside gene matches: 9. There are 16 residues in the CDR3. Germline values: CDR1 SGDLS, CDR2 YYNGEE. CDR3 nucleotide sequence: TGTGCCAGCAGCCCCGGCGGGACTAGCGGGAGGGTGAAGCAGTTCTTC. This sequence encodes CASSPGGTSGRVKQFF. Together with reference TRBV9 and TRBJ2-1, the CDR3 gives the full variable domain: DSGVTQTPKHLITATGQRVTLRCSPRSGDLSVYWYQQSLDQGLQFLIQYYNGEERAKGNILERFSAQQFPDLHSELNLSSLELGDSALYFCASSPGGTSGRVKQFFGPGTRLTVL.

In its sample, this clone was seen once. The chain couples TRBV4-2 to TRBJ1-1, with 9 bases aligning to TRBD1. The CDR3 has 16 amino acids. Trimming took 4 bases from V and 0 from J; bases not matched to a gene: 6. CDR1 and CDR2 (germline): LGHNA, YNFKEQ. This CDR3 reads CASSPGQGVLNTEAFF. The CDR3 DNA follows: TGTGCCAGCAGCCCGGGACAGGGCGTCTTGAACACTGAAGCTTTCTTT.

This clone was detected only once. The rearrangement joins TRBV27 to TRBJ1-2, with TRBD1 as a possible D gene (6 bases). The germline gives CDR1 MNHEY, CDR2 SMNVEV (reference sequence). Trimming removed 0 bases at V and 0 bases at J, with 14 bases between. The CDR3 covers 17 residues. CDR3 nucleotides: TGTGCCAGCAGTTTATCGGGTGGGGGGGCAACTAACTATGGCTACACCTTC. Translating gives CASSLSGGGATNYGYTF.

V usage is TRBV7-9 and J usage is TRBJ1-1; D unclear. The CDR3 length is 13 residues. V lost 3 bases and J lost 1, with 6 bases in between. The germline V gene encodes CDR1 SEHNR and CDR2 FQNEAQ (reference sequence). The CDR3 is CASSFRWNTEAFF. The DNA for the CDR3 is TGTGCCAGCAGCTTTCGGTGGAACACTGAAGCTTTCTTT.

The chain links TRBV10-3 to TRBJ1-2; D is possibly TRBD1 (6 bases). Trimming stripped 6 bases from V and 7 bases from J, with 15 bases between. The CDR3 extends over 13 amino acids. The germline CDR1 and CDR2 sequences are ENHRY and SYGVKD. CDR3: CAIRLQGVGGYTF. CDR3 coding DNA: TGTGCCATCAGACTACAGGGAGTTGGTGGCTACACCTTC.

This chain links TRBV28 with TRBJ1-2; TRBD1 matches 7 bases. Germline V CDR1 and CDR2: MDHEN, SYDVKM. With 3 bases clipped from V and 7 bases from J, the junction kept 5 bases outside the gene matches. This CDR3 contains 13 residues. The CDR3 DNA reads TGTGCCAGCAGTTTGAACAGGGGACCTGGCTACACCTTC. Its protein product is CASSLNRGPGYTF.

This clone has only a few counts. This chain joins TRBV4-2 and TRBJ1-2; D gene ambiguous. The ends were cut back, 2 bases at V and 4 bases at J, with 17 bases in the middle. This CDR3 is 16 amino acids long. Germline lookup yields CDR1 LGHNA and CDR2 YNFKEQ. In nucleotides, the CDR3 is TGTGCCAGCAGCCAACCGACGGCAGGCGTCGGCTATGGCTACACCTTC. Amino acid sequence: CASSQPTAGVGYGYTF.

CDR3 in DNA: TGTGCCAGCAGCCCGTTAGCGGCTCAAGAGACCCAGTACTTC. This translates into CASSPLAAQETQYF. The chain has TRBV9 and TRBJ2-5; D is perhaps TRBD2 (6 bases). CDR1 SGDLS and CDR2 YYNGEE come from the germline V gene. With 4 bases removed from V and 2 bases from J, the gap between germline ends came to 12 bases. The CDR3 is 14 residues long.

The V call is TRBV3-1 (or the pseudogene TRBV3-2), the J call TRBJ1-2; D remains unclear. The CDR3 is 16 residues long. V lost 0 bases to trimming and J lost 8 bases, with 19 bases between them. Per germline, CDR1 LGHDT and CDR2 YNNKEL (reference sequence). CDR3 sequence reads: CASSQDSRFDTQGYTF. As DNA, the CDR3 is TGTGCCAGCAGCCAAGATTCCAGATTCGACACTCAAGGCTACACCTTC.

The CDR3 coding sequence is TGTGCCAGCAGCTTAGATGCCTCGGAGACTGAAGCTTTCTTT. Residues: CASSLDASETEAFF. The chain carries TRBV7-9 and TRBJ1-1; D is unresolved. Germline loops: CDR1 SEHNR, CDR2 FQNEAQ (reference sequence). This CDR3 region has 14 residues. Deletions cut 1 base from V and 5 bases from J, with 11 bases between.

This clone showed up just once. The chain recombines TRBV7-8 with TRBJ2-7; TRBD1 agrees at 10 bases. This CDR3 is built from 15 residues. V was pared by 4 bases and J by 6 bases, with 9 bases of the junction left unmatched. Germline assignment: CDR1 SGHVS and CDR2 FQNEAQ. The CDR3 nucleotides are TGTGCCAGCAGCTCCGACGGGACAGGGGTCTCCGAGCAGTACTTC. This sequence encodes CASSSDGTGVSEQYF.

The genes are TRBV18 and TRBJ1-2; D unclear. The CDR3 spans 13 residues. V lost 6 bases and J 6 bases, leaving 14 bases between the germline ends. CDR1 is KGHSH and CDR2 is LQKENI in the germline V gene. In DNA, the CDR3 is TGTGCCAGCTCTCAACCAAACGGTAATGGCTACACCTTC. Its translation: CASSQPNGNGYTF. Complete variable domain (other parts from reference TRBV18 and TRBJ1-2): NAGVMQNPRHLVRRRGQEARLRCSPMKGHSHVYWYRQLPEEGLKFMVYLQKENIIDESGMPKERFSAEFPKEGPSILRIQQVVRGDSAAYFCASSQPNGNGYTFGSGTRLTVV.

The chain employs TRBV5-1 and TRBJ2-3; tentatively, D is TRBD2 (6 bases). Trimming cost V 3 bases and J 2 bases, with 19 bases left between them. The V gene's germline CDR1 is SGHRS and CDR2 YFSETQ. CDR3 length equals 17 residues. The CDR3 loop reads CASSSGTRLVPTDTQYF. DNA for the CDR3: TGCGCCAGCAGCTCCGGGACCCGACTAGTCCCCACAGATACGCAGTATTTT.

This clone was seen once. V gene TRBV19 combines with J gene TRBJ1-3; 11 bases align to TRBD1. The CDR3 runs 16 residues. Germline V gene data show CDR1 as LNHDA and CDR2 as SQIVND (reference sequence). J lost 0 bases, V lost 7 bases, and 5 bases had no gene match. CDR3: CASMDRGLFSGNTIYF. The CDR3 bases are TGTGCCAGTATGGACAGGGGGCTCTTCTCTGGAAACACCATATATTTT.

CDR3 region: CASSLIRQGSTDTQYF. CDR3 nucleotides: TGTGCCAGCAGCTTAATCCGTCAGGGGAGCACAGATACGCAGTATTTT. V gene TRBV11-2 combines with J gene TRBJ2-3; D might be TRBD1 (6 bases). The CDR3 length is 16 residues. Trimming stripped 2 bases from V and 0 bases from J, with 12 bases between. Germline CDR1 SGHAT, CDR2 FQNNGV.

V and J are TRBV5-1 and TRBJ1-2, with 8 bases aligning to TRBD1. V lost 0 bases to trimming and J lost 8 bases; unmatched junction nucleotides: 9. The V gene's germline CDR1 is SGHRS and CDR2 YFSETQ. The CDR3 runs 15 residues. The CDR3: CASSLAAGGSEGYTF. The CDR3 DNA sequence: TGCGCCAGCAGCTTGGCGGCAGGGGGCTCTGAGGGCTACACCTTC. The full variable domain, completed using reference TRBV5-1 and TRBJ1-2, is KAGVTQTPRYLIKTRGQQVTLSCSPISGHRSVSWYQQTPGQGLQFLFEYFSETQRNKGNFPGRFSGRQFSNSRSEMNVSTLELGDSALYLCASSLAAGGSEGYTFGSGTRLTVV.

The rearrangement links TRBV7-2 to TRBJ1-2; 7 nucleotides line up with TRBD1. Looked up from germline, CDR1 is SGHTA and CDR2 is FQGNSA. Trimming took 5 bases from V and 2 from J; bases not matched to a gene: 2. The CDR3 sequence is 13 residues long. CDR3 nucleotides: TGTGCCAGCAGCCAGGGACAGAACTATGGCTACACCTTC. Amino acids: CASSQGQNYGYTF.

The gene calls are TRBV19 and TRBJ1-5; no clear D. Germline CDR1 and CDR2: LNHDA and SQIVND (reference sequence). With 3 bases removed from V and 1 base from J, the gap between germline ends came to 13 bases. The CDR3 is 16 amino acids. The CDR3 DNA reads as TGTGCCAGTAGTATCGTTCACCCGGGGAGCAATCAGCCCCAGCATTTT. The encoded protein is CASSIVHPGSNQPQHF. The full variable domain, with the rest looked up from reference TRBV19 and TRBJ1-5, is DGGITQSPKYLFRKEGQNVTLSCEQNLNHDAMYWYRQDPGQGLRLIYYSQIVNDFQKGDIAEGYSVSREKKESFPLTVTSAQKNPTAFYLCASSIVHPGSNQPQHFGDGTRLSIL.